Sequencing of this T cell receptor beta chain was carried out in a study of cytomegalovirus exposure and HLA in healthy donors. Study background: Findings of an earlier analysis included 117 million unique TCR beta sequences from 170 million or so T cells. General study points: A later analysis linked a missense DCLRE1C variant to TCR beta V- and J-gene trimming. Being indistinguishable, some V segments were excluded, TRBV6-2 and TRBV6-3 among them.

The donors, nominally healthy at sampling, likely had unrecorded immune exposures. In the PCR, 60 Vbeta and 13 Jbeta primers were used. TCRdb's table, derived via immunoSEQ multiplex PCR, lists solely in-frame clones and lacks some. There are approximately 140,000 clones in the sample; about three fifths occur only once, and about 7.1% lies in the top ten. The CDR3 covers 16 residues. Trimming pared 5 bases from V and 6 bases from J, leaving 19 bases between. Per germline, CDR1 SGHVS and CDR2 FNYEAQ. This clone has only a few counts. Antigen unknown. The rearrangement links TRBV7-6 to TRBJ2-2; D may be TRBD1 (6 bases). The sample comprised PBMCs. This TCR was sampled from a woman aged 55-69 years in good health and CMV-seropositive. The CDR3 DNA reads TGTGCCAGCAGCCTCGGACAGCTGCAACTCGCCGGGGAGCTGTTTTTT. Protein sequence: CASSLGQLQLAGELFF.